This T cell receptor beta chain derives from a study of cytomegalovirus exposure and HLA in healthy donors. Study outcomes and limitations: Later analysis demonstrated an association between a missense DCLRE1C variant and TCR beta V- and J-gene trimming. In a later analysis, DRB1 alleles had the most associated TCRs; HLA-C alleles the fewest.

Every donor was a healthy person donating bone marrow. This clone was counted a single time. Its antigen is unidentified. The CDR3 length is 16 residues. Germline trimming cut 6 bases from V and 0 bases from J; bases unmatched to any gene: 8. Germline V gene lookup returns CDR1 MNHNY and CDR2 SVGAGI (reference sequence). PCR was performed using 60 Vbeta and 13 Jbeta primers. The table came from immunoSEQ multiplex PCR; TCRdb's copy has only in-frame clones and leaves some out. Here the sample spans fewer than 150,000 clones, approximately 80% being singletons. Material for sequencing was PBMCs. The TCR comes from a man aged 45-60 years in good health and CMV-seronegative. The chain has TRBV6-6 and TRBJ1-5; 7 nucleotides agree with TRBD1. The CDR3 protein is CASSSRQGYSNQPQHF. The CDR3 DNA reads as TGTGCCAGCAGCTCCAGACAGGGCTATAGCAATCAGCCCCAGCATTTT.